The 32 T cell receptor beta chains presented below share a single source sample, sequenced in a study of blood T cells in healthy people across ages. Using a J-beta primer mix together with a sample-barcoded 5' primer, a second PCR was run for about 6 to 12 cycles. TCRdb processed the 5' RACE reads anew with MiXCR; each CDR3 protein has one entry. The repertoire holds about 1.4 million distinct CDR3 sequences, 59% seen once, with over 6.5% in the top ten. The specimen sequenced was blood. All receptors derive from a man aged 18 to 30 in good health.

This clonotype was observed a few times. V gene TRBV20-1 combines with J gene TRBJ1-5; no definite D call. Germline V gene lookup returns CDR1 DFQATT and CDR2 SNEGSKA (reference sequence). CDR3 length: 12 amino acids. Trimming stripped 6 bases from V and 0 bases from J, with 6 bases between. CDR3 DNA: TGCAGTGCCATTTATAGCAATCAGCCCCAGCATTTT. Encoded protein: CSAIYSNQPQHF.

The gene calls are TRBV28 and TRBJ1-4; 9 bases map to TRBD1. The CDR3 runs to 16 residues. V lost 6 bases, J lost 5 bases, and 10 bases stayed unmatched. Looked up from germline, CDR1 is MDHEN and CDR2 is SYDVKM. CDR3 sequence: CASRRDRAMANEKLFF. The CDR3 DNA is TGTGCCAGCAGACGGGACAGGGCGATGGCCAATGAAAAACTGTTTTTT.

The chain is built from TRBV10-3 and TRBJ1-4; no clear D. Germline V CDR1 and CDR2: ENHRY, SYGVKD. V was pared by 10 bases and J by 8 bases, with 14 bases between. The CDR3 sequence is 12 residues long. CDR3 in DNA: TGTGCCACCACGGATCGACGGGAAAAACTGTTTTTT. The encoded protein is CATTDRREKLFF.

The genes are TRBV29-1 and TRBJ2-1; 9 bases fit TRBD2. The length of the CDR3 is 14 residues. Per the germline V gene, CDR1 is SQVTM and CDR2 is ANQGSEA. V lost 5 bases and J lost 5; bases outside the gene matches: 7. The CDR3 is CSVLIAGVNNEQFF. The CDR3 bases are TGCAGCGTTCTTATAGCGGGAGTGAACAATGAGCAGTTCTTC.

The sample holds a few counts of this clonotype. The V and J genes are TRBV11-1 and TRBJ2-7; D is unclear. The germline V gene has CDR1 SGHAT and CDR2 FQDESV (reference sequence). Trimming cost V 4 bases and J 3 bases, with 13 bases left between them. The CDR3 contains 14 residues. CDR3: CASSSFRVNYEQYF. The CDR3 nucleotides read TGTGCCAGCAGCTCTTTCCGGGTAAACTACGAGCAGTACTTC.

The chain recombines TRBV27 with TRBJ1-2; tentative D call: TRBD1 (5 bases). Germline loops: CDR1 MNHEY, CDR2 SMNVEV (reference sequence). The CDR3 spans 17 residues. Trimming left V 5 bases short and J 4 bases short, with 23 bases between. CDR3 region: CASSLIPIGAGPYGYTF. The CDR3 coding sequence is TGTGCCAGCAGTCTTATCCCTATTGGGGCTGGACCCTATGGCTACACCTTC.

The chain combines TRBV20-1 with TRBJ2-7; D is undetermined. This CDR3 contains 13 residues. Trimming shortened V by 5 bases and J by 1 base, and 12 bases separated the two germline ends. The germline V gene has CDR1 DFQATT and CDR2 SNEGSKA (reference sequence). For the CDR3, the DNA is TGCAGTGCTCCCCTAGTGAATTCCTACGAGCAGTACTTC. Protein sequence: CSAPLVNSYEQYF.

This clonotype appeared a single time. This chain uses TRBV7-2 with TRBJ2-2; no definite D call. The V end was cut by 5 bases, the J end by 5 bases, with 15 bases between. Germline CDR1 reads SGHTA; CDR2 reads FQGNSA. The CDR3 runs 15 residues. The CDR3 spells CASSPWATHTGELFF. The CDR3 coding sequence is TGTGCCAGCAGCCCCTGGGCGACACATACCGGGGAGCTGTTTTTT.

The rearrangement uses TRBV2 and TRBJ1-1; D is ambiguous. The germline V gene encodes CDR1 SNHLY and CDR2 FYNNEI. The CDR3 has 13 residues. V gave up 0 bases and J gave up 3 bases, with 5 bases separating them. The CDR3 sequence is CASSEARYTEAFF. CDR3 sequence (DNA): TGTGCCAGCAGTGAAGCGCGGTACACTGAAGCTTTCTTT.

In its sample, this clonotype was seen a few times. The chain is built from TRBV12-3 or TRBV12-4 and TRBJ2-3, with 12 bases lining up with TRBD2. This CDR3 contains 16 residues. Trimming removed 6 bases from V and 3 bases from J; junction bases left unmatched: 7. The CDR3, as DNA: TGTGCCAGCAGGCCACTAGCGGGAGGTTCGACAGATACGCAGTATTTT. Its translation is CASRPLAGGSTDTQYF.

The chain is built from TRBV29-1 and TRBJ2-3; 10 nucleotides agree with TRBD1. Looked up from germline, CDR1 is SQVTM and CDR2 is ANQGSEA. J gave up 2 bases and V 4 bases, and 3 bases lay outside the gene matches. This CDR3 contains 14 residues. The CDR3 DNA reads as TGCAGCGTTGTGGGACAGGGGAACACAGATACGCAGTATTTT. It codes for CSVVGQGNTDTQYF.

The chain has TRBV5-4 and TRBJ1-2, with D uncertain. CDR3 length equals 14 residues. Germline V gene lookup returns CDR1 SGHNT and CDR2 YYREEE (reference sequence). V dropped 3 bases and J dropped 0 bases, with 9 bases sitting between them. The CDR3 protein is CASSSPTANYGYTF. CDR3 coding DNA: TGTGCCAGCAGCTCCCCCACAGCTAACTATGGCTACACCTTC.

The chain links TRBV28 to TRBJ1-5, with D unresolved. The CDR3 sequence is 15 residues long. The V end was cut by 7 bases, the J end by 3 bases, with 16 bases between. In germline, CDR1 is MDHEN, CDR2 SYDVKM. CDR3 nucleotides: TGTGCCAGCAAAGGCGGGGAATCGATCAATCAGCCCCAGCATTTT. Translation gives CASKGGESINQPQHF. The full variable domain, its missing parts supplied by reference TRBV28 and TRBJ1-5, is DVKVTQSSRYLVKRTGEKVFLECVQDMDHENMFWYRQDPGLGLRLIYFSYDVKMKEKGDIPEGYSVSREKKERFSLILESASTNQTSMYLCASKGGESINQPQHFGDGTRLSIL.

V usage is TRBV13 and J usage is TRBJ2-7; D call uncertain. Germline V lookup: CDR1 PRHDT, CDR2 FYEKMQ (reference sequence). The CDR3 has 16 amino acids. V gave up 1 base and J gave up 2 bases, with 15 bases separating them. CDR3 loop: CASSLAGGVSPYEQYF. In nucleotides, the CDR3 is TGTGCCAGCAGCTTAGCGGGTGGGGTAAGTCCCTACGAGCAGTACTTC.

The table lists this clonotype with a few counts. V gene TRBV2 combines with J gene TRBJ2-1, with a tentative D call TRBD2 (6 bases). The germline V and J ends were trimmed by 4 bases and 5 bases, with 15 bases remaining between them. The CDR3 loop spans 15 amino acids. In germline, CDR1 is SNHLY, CDR2 FYNNEI. CDR3: CASSGEDFHHNEQFF. CDR3 sequence (DNA): TGTGCCAGCAGTGGGGAGGACTTCCACCACAATGAGCAGTTCTTC.

The chain joins TRBV4-1 to TRBJ2-1, with 9 positions matching TRBD1. Germline lookup yields CDR1 MGHRA and CDR2 YSYEKL. With 0 bases clipped from V and 10 bases from J, the junction kept 13 bases outside the gene matches. The CDR3 has 17 residues. The CDR3, as DNA: TGCGCCAGCAGCCAAGACCCCACAGGGGGCGGGCATACCGAGCAGTTCTTC. Its protein product is CASSQDPTGGGHTEQFF.

The rearrangement joins TRBV11-2 to TRBJ1-1; D remains ambiguous. Germline lookup yields CDR1 SGHAT and CDR2 FQNNGV. V lost 5 bases, J lost 2 bases, and 9 bases lay in between. The CDR3 runs to 13 residues. The CDR3 sequence: CASSIPPNTEAFF. The CDR3 bases are TGTGCCAGCAGCATACCCCCAAACACTGAAGCTTTCTTT.

This chain links TRBV6-1 with TRBJ1-2, with a weak D call TRBD1 (6 bases). The CDR3 extends over 13 amino acids. Trimming removed 2 bases at V and 10 bases at J, with 14 bases between. Germline V gene data show CDR1 as MNHNS and CDR2 as SASEGT. CDR3 in DNA: TGTGCCAGCAGTGAATACACAGGGAAATACTACACCTTC. Protein sequence: CASSEYTGKYYTF.

The chain employs TRBV6-5 and TRBJ2-1; unclear D gene. V was shortened by 2 bases and J by 10 bases, with 12 bases between the two germline ends. The CDR3 is made up of 13 amino acids. Germline V gene data show CDR1 as MNHEY and CDR2 as SVGAGI. CDR3 bases: TGTGCCAGCAGTTACAGTAGCCCGCAAGAGCAGTTCTTC. It is translated as CASSYSSPQEQFF.

The chain employs TRBV6-2 or TRBV6-3 and TRBJ1-5; no reliable D call. The CDR3 contains 12 residues. Trimming shortened V by 7 bases and J by 5 bases, and 9 bases separated the two germline ends. CDR1 MNHEY and CDR2 SVGEGT come from the germline V gene. The CDR3 loop is CASNHRDQPQHF. CDR3 nucleotides: TGTGCCAGCAACCATAGGGATCAGCCCCAGCATTTT.

This rearrangement joins TRBV6-1 to TRBJ1-2; D may be TRBD1 (6 bases). Trimming pared 6 bases from V and 6 bases from J, leaving 20 bases between. Germline assignment: CDR1 MNHNS and CDR2 SASEGT. The CDR3 extends over 15 amino acids. Here the CDR3 DNA reads TGTGCCAGCAGCTCAGACAGGTACAAGGCCAATGGCTACACCTTC. Translation gives CASSSDRYKANGYTF.

V gene TRBV7-9 combines with J gene TRBJ2-7; D gene unclear. Germline V gives CDR1 SEHNR, CDR2 FQNEAQ (reference sequence). Between the trimmed V and J ends, which lost 4 bases and 0 bases, there was a span of 16 bases. This CDR3 region has 16 residues. CDR3 sequence reads: CASSSLGEISSYEQYF. In DNA form, the CDR3 reads TGTGCCAGCAGCTCCCTCGGAGAAATTAGCTCCTACGAGCAGTACTTC.

This clonotype was detected a few times. The chain is built from TRBV20-1 and TRBJ2-1; D remains ambiguous. V was trimmed by 6 bases and J by 6 bases, leaving 6 bases between them. The germline CDR1 and CDR2 sequences are DFQATT and SNEGSKA (reference sequence). CDR3 length: 10 residues. The CDR3 is CSAGINEQFF. The CDR3 DNA sequence: TGCAGTGCAGGGATCAATGAGCAGTTCTTC.

This clonotype appeared a few times. The chain combines TRBV6-5 with TRBJ2-7; possibly TRBD2 for D (6 bases). V lost 2 bases and J lost 4, with 12 bases in between. The germline V gene has CDR1 MNHEY and CDR2 SVGAGI. The CDR3 totals 14 residues. DNA of the CDR3: TGTGCCAGCAGTTACGACCAGGAGGGTTACGAGCAGTACTTC. Translated, it gives CASSYDQEGYEQYF.

The rearrangement joins TRBV5-4 to TRBJ2-3, with TRBD2 matching over 10 bases. The V and J ends lost 3 bases and 4 bases, in that order; junction bases with no gene match: 2. The germline CDR1 and CDR2 sequences are SGHNT and YYREEE (reference sequence). The CDR3 consists of 14 residues. The CDR3 coding sequence is TGTGCCAGCAGCTACCTAGCGGGAGCAGATACGCAGTATTTT. Translated, it gives CASSYLAGADTQYF.

The genes are TRBV27 and TRBJ2-1, with a possible D match to TRBD2 (5 bases). This CDR3 has 15 residues. Trimming removed 7 bases from V and 8 bases from J, with 21 bases in between. The V gene's germline CDR1 is MNHEY and CDR2 SMNVEV (reference sequence). CDR3 residues: CASTLSPRREYEQFF. The CDR3 DNA sequence: TGTGCCAGCACCCTGAGCCCGCGTCGGGAATATGAGCAGTTCTTC.

Details on this clonotype: A read error may produce the germline difference seen at one junction end. The CDR3 bases are TGTACCAGCAGCCTCCTACAACAATCCGAGCAGTACTTC. It encodes CTSSLLQQSEQYF. The chain carries TRBV6-6 and TRBJ2-7; D gene uncertain. This CDR3 comprises 13 residues. Germline-derived CDR1 and CDR2 are MNHNY and SVGAGI (reference sequence).

This clonotype was found a few times. The rearrangement uses TRBV20-1 and TRBJ2-5; 10 nucleotides agree with TRBD2. This CDR3 has 17 residues. Germline V gene sequence: CDR1 DFQATT, CDR2 SNEGSKA (reference sequence). The CDR3 DNA sequence: TGCAACAAAGGGCGCCAAGAAGCGGGAGGGCCTTGCGAGACCCAGTACTTC. It codes for CNKGRQEAGGPCETQYF.

This sequence joins TRBV10-3 and TRBJ2-2, with TRBD1 matching 8 bases. The V and J ends lost 9 bases and 1 base, in that order; junction bases with no gene match: 10. The CDR3 spans 16 residues. CDR1 is ENHRY and CDR2 is SYGVKD in the germline V gene. This chain's CDR3 is CAIPFSGGQNTGELFF. Here the CDR3 DNA reads TGTGCCATACCCTTTTCAGGGGGCCAGAACACCGGGGAGCTGTTTTTT.

The genes are TRBV10-1 and TRBJ2-3, with 10 bases fitting TRBD2. The trim removed 3 bases at V and 4 bases at J, leaving 4 bases unmatched. CDR3 size: 15 residues. The germline gives CDR1 WNHNN, CDR2 SYGVQD (reference sequence). The CDR3 DNA reads TGCGCCAGCAGTGATATAGCGGGAGGTGCAGATACGCAGTATTTT. Its translation is CASSDIAGGADTQYF.

This chain connects TRBV3-1 to TRBJ2-5; tentatively, D is TRBD2 (5 bases). Germline V gives CDR1 LGHDT, CDR2 YNNKEL (reference sequence). V was shortened by 1 base and J by 9 bases, with 21 bases between the two germline ends. The CDR3 spans 16 residues. For the CDR3, the DNA is TGTGCCAGCAGCCAAGTCCACCGGGGAATGGAGTTGGCCCAGTACTTC. Amino acids: CASSQVHRGMELAQYF.

The chain combines TRBV12-3 or TRBV12-4 with TRBJ2-1; 7 bases match TRBD1. The better agreement between TRBJ2-7 and the DNA end casts doubt on the J call. This CDR3 is built from 15 residues. The CDR3 nucleotides are TGTGCCAGCAGTTGGGGGACAGAGTCCTACAATGAGCAGTACTTC. Translating it yields CASSWGTESYNEQYF.